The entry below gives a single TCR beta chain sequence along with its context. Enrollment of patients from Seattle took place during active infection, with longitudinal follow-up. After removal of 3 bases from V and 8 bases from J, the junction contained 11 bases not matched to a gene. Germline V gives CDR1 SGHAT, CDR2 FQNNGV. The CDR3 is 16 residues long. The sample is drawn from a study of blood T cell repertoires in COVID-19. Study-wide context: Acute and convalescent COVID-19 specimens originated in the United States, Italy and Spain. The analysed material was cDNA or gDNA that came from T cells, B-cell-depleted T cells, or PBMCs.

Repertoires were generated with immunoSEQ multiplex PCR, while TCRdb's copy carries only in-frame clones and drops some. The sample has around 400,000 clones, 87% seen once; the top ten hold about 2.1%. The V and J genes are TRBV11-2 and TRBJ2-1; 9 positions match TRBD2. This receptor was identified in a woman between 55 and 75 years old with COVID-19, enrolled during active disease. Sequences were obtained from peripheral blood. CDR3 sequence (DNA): TGTGCCAGCAGCTTTCAATCCAGCGGGGGGAGCGATGAGCAGTTCTTC. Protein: CASSFQSSGGSDEQFF.